This T cell receptor beta chain comes out of a study of T cell repertoires in ileal Crohn's disease. Across the study: At surgery, under 40% of patients smoked, with median disease duration about eight years. About half received postoperative treatment, around twelve with thiopurines and around 18 anti-TNF.

This clone turned up a few times. The antigen is undetermined. Study-level points and caveats: High-frequency clones were more common in sorted CD8 than CD4 cells. Active smokers at surgery had more clonal expansions than non-smokers.

The data were produced by immunoSEQ multiplex PCR, yet TCRdb's version contains in-frame clones alone and is incomplete. Of about 16,000 clones detected, under 95% appear once; the ten largest clones hold 3% to 4%. The germline V and J ends were trimmed by 4 bases and 7 bases, with 18 bases remaining between them. CDR3 length: 15 amino acids. Germline lookup yields CDR1 MNHEY and CDR2 SVGAGI. The material sequenced was ileal tissue. The chain couples TRBV6-5 to TRBJ2-3; tentative D call: TRBD2 (5 bases). This TCR came from an adult with Crohn's disease. The CDR3 nucleotides read TGTGCCAGCAGTTCCACTAGAGCCCCCGGTAATACGCAGTATTTT. Its translation is CASSSTRAPGNTQYF.